A single sample is the source of the 10 T cell receptor beta chains below, sequenced in a study of T cells in women clearing cervical HPV infection. Produced via immunoSEQ multiplex PCR; TCRdb's table is partial and in-frame only. The ten top clones account for 5% to 6.5%, within a sample of 20,000 to 25,000 clones. Specimen: blood buffy coat. The receptors derive from a woman between 18 and 70 years old with a cervical HPV16 infection that either progressed to CIN3+ or cleared (not recorded which).

Details on this clone: The CDR3 end falls 3 residues outside the read, so it is completed with the germline J gene. This rearrangement joins TRBV7-9 to TRBJ2-5, with TRBD1 identical over 7 bases. CDR1 is SEHNR and CDR2 is FQNEAQ in the germline V gene (reference sequence). This CDR3 has 14 residues. Trimming cost V 5 bases and J 1 base; bases outside gene matches: 4. CDR3 region: CASSQAGGQETQYF. The covered CDR3 bases are TGTGCCAGCAGCCAAGCAGGGGGCCAAGAGACC.

As concerns this clone: The read stops 3 residues short of the end of the CDR3; the missing end is completed from the germline J gene. The chain is built from TRBV5-1 and TRBJ1-1; D remains ambiguous. V was pared by 1 base and J by 2 bases, with 9 bases between. CDR3 length equals 14 residues. Looked up from germline, CDR1 is SGHRS and CDR2 is YFSETQ. CDR3: CASSLQTENTEAFF. The sequenced CDR3 bases are TGCGCCAGCAGCTTGCAGACTGAAAACACTGAA.

A note on this clone: The observed sequence ends 3 residues before the CDR3 terminus, with the missing tail filled in from the germline J gene. The V call is TRBV7-9, the J call TRBJ2-7, with D tentatively TRBD1 (6 bases). CDR1 SEHNR and CDR2 FQNEAQ come from the germline V gene (reference sequence). V was cut by 1 base and J by 5 bases, with 15 bases left in between. The CDR3 sequence is 15 residues long. The CDR3 sequence: CASSLGRDTIHEQYF. The part of the CDR3 DNA that was read is TGTGCCAGCAGCTTAGGCCGGGACACCATCCACGAG.

Remarks on this clone: The CDR3 end falls 3 residues outside the read, so it is completed with the germline J gene. V and J are TRBV18 and TRBJ1-1, with D perhaps matching TRBD1 (6 bases). V was pared by 6 bases and J by 4 bases, with 12 bases between. Germline CDR1 KGHSH, CDR2 LQKENI. CDR3 length: 13 residues. CDR3 bases read: TGTGCCAGCTCTGTAGGAGGGGGCACTGAA. Protein sequence: CASSVGGGTE. The full CDR3 protein is CASSVGGGTEAFF. Together with reference TRBV18 and TRBJ1-1, the CDR3 gives the full variable domain: NAGVMQNPRHLVRRRGQEARLRCSPMKGHSHVYWYRQLPEEGLKFMVYLQKENIIDESGMPKERFSAEFPKEGPSILRIQQVVRGDSAAYFCASSVGGGTEAFFGQGTRLTVV.

For this clone: The read is 3 residues too short to cover the CDR3 end, so that end is filled in from the germline J gene. This rearrangement joins TRBV24-1 to TRBJ2-7, with 11 bases aligning to TRBD2. Trimming cost V 5 bases and J 3 bases; bases outside gene matches: 5. This CDR3 contains 15 residues. Germline-derived CDR1 and CDR2 are KGHDR and SFDVKD. CDR3 in amino acids: CATSALGTSGYEQYF. CDR3 DNA, as far as it was read: TGTGCCACCAGTGCCCTCGGGACTAGCGGCTACGAG.

As to this clone: Read data end 3 residues before the CDR3 end; the end is taken from the germline J gene. The rearrangement uses TRBV20-1 and TRBJ2-2, with D perhaps assigned TRBD1 or TRBD2 (6 bases each). The CDR3 loop spans 16 amino acids. Germline V gene lookup returns CDR1 DFQATT and CDR2 SNEGSKA (reference sequence). Trimming removed 1 base at V and 2 bases at J, with 14 bases between. The CDR3 spells CSARGGRDVNTGELFF. Incomplete CDR3 DNA: TGCAGTGCTAGAGGGGGGCGGGATGTTAACACCGGGGAG.

Details on this clone: The read terminates 3 residues ahead of where the CDR3 ends, so the germline J gene completes it. The J gene is TRBJ2-3, the V gene TRBV7-2; no definite D call. V lost 4 bases to trimming and J lost 7 bases, with 15 bases between them. Germline CDR1 is SGHTA and CDR2 is FQGNSA. The CDR3 consists of 14 residues. This CDR3 reads CASSSTWAQNTQYF. Incomplete CDR3 DNA: TGTGCCAGCAGCTCAACCTGGGCACAGAATACG.

This clone is called medium-sized (0.01 to 0.1%) based on its frequency. The CDR3 end falls 3 residues outside the read, so it is completed with the germline J gene. This sequence joins TRBV6-2 or TRBV6-3 and TRBJ2-4; 7 nucleotides line up with TRBD1. The CDR3 consists of 12 residues. From germline, CDR1 is MNHEY and CDR2 SVGEGT. J was trimmed by 7 bases and V by 5 bases; bases with no gene match: 2. CDR3 sequence: CASSQGQNIQYF. Partial CDR3 DNA: TGTGCCAGCAGTCAGGGACAGAACATT.

In the case of this clone: The DNA ends 3 residues before the CDR3 does, and the rest of the CDR3 is filled in from the germline J gene. V is TRBV4-1 and J is TRBJ1-1; 8 bases map to TRBD1. The CDR3 covers 17 residues. Germline V lookup: CDR1 MGHRA, CDR2 YSYEKL. The covered CDR3 bases are TGCGCCAGCAGCCAAGACGCCCAGGGGGCCCAACAAAGTAAA. As protein: CASSQDAQGAQQSK. The entire CDR3 sequence reads CASSQDAQGAQQSKAFF.

Of note for this clone: Coverage ceases 3 residues before the CDR3 finishes, and the germline J gene fills in the end. This sequence joins TRBV18 and TRBJ2-2; no clear D gene. This CDR3 has 16 residues. V was shortened by 2 bases and J by 0 bases, with 10 bases between the two germline ends. CDR1 and CDR2 (germline): KGHSH, LQKENI. The covered CDR3 bases are TGTGCCAGCTCACCATGGTCTCAGACGAACACCGGGGAG. Amino acid sequence: CASSPWSQTNTGE. The whole CDR3 sequence reads CASSPWSQTNTGELFF.